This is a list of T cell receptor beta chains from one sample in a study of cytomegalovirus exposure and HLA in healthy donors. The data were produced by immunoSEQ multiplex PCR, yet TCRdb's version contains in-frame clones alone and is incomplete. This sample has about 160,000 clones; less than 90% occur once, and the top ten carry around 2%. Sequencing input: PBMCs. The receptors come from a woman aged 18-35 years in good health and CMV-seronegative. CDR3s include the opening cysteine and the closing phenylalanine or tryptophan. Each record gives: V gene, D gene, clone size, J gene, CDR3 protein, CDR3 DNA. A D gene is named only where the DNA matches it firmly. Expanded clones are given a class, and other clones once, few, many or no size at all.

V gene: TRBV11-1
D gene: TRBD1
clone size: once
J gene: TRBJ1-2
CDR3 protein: CASSFETGDGYTF
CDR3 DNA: TGTGCCAGCAGCTTTGAGACAGGGGACGGCTACACCTTC

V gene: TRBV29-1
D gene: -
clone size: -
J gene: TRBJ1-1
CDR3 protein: CSVDNTQGAFF
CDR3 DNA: TGCAGCGTTGATAACACCCAGGGAGCTTTCTTT

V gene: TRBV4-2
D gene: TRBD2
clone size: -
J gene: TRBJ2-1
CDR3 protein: CASSQSGLAGGGNEQFF
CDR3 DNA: TGTGCCAGCAGCCAATCGGGGCTAGCGGGAGGTGGGAATGAGCAGTTCTTC

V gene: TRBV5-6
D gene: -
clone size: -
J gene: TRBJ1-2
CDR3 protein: CASSSSGDPLSDGYTF
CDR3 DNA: TGTGCCAGCAGCTCGTCGGGGGACCCGCTTTCCGATGGCTACACCTTC

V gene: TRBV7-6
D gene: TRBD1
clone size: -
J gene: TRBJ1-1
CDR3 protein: CASSLGQGNTEAFF
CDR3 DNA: TGTGCCAGCAGCTTAGGACAGGGGAACACTGAAGCTTTCTTT

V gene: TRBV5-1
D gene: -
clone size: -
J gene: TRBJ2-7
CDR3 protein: CASSFTAGDSYEQYF
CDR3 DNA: TGCGCCAGCAGCTTCACCGCAGGGGACTCCTACGAGCAGTACTTC

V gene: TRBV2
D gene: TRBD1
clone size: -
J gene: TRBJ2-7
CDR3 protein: CASRAGGYEQYF
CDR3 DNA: TGTGCCAGCAGGGCAGGGGGCTACGAGCAGTACTTC

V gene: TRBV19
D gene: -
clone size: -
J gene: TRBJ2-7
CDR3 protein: CASSMGHSREQYF
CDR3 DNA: TGTGCCAGTAGTATGGGCCATTCCCGCGAGCAGTACTTC

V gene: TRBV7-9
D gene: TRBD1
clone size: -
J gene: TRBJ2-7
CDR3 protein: CASSQVRAGTELYEQYF
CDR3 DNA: TGTGCCAGCAGCCAGGTCCGCGCCGGGACAGAACTCTACGAGCAGTACTTC

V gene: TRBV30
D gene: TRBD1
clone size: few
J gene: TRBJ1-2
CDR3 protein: CAQGERQVVYGYTF
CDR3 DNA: TGTGCCCAGGGGGAGAGACAAGTAGTCTATGGCTACACCTTC

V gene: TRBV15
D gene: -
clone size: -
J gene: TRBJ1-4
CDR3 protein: CATSSFSGAGSEKLFF
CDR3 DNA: TGTGCCACCAGTTCCTTTTCAGGGGCGGGTAGTGAAAAACTGTTTTTT

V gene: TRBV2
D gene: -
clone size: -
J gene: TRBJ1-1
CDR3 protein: CASSLWGLGTEAFF
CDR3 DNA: TGTGCCAGCTCCCTGTGGGGGCTGGGCACTGAAGCTTTCTTT

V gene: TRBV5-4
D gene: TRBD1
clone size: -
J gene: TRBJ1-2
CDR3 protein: CASSKEDRVGDYTF
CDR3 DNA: TGTGCCAGCAGCAAAGAAGACAGGGTCGGAGACTACACCTTC

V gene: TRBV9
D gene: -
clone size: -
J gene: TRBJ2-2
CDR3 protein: CASRRTAINTGELFF
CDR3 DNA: TGTGCCAGCAGACGGACAGCGATAAACACCGGGGAGCTGTTTTTT

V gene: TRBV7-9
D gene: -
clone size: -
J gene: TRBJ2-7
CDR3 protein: CASSLQGNSYEQYF
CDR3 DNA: TGTGCCAGCAGCTTACAGGGCAACTCCTACGAGCAGTACTTC

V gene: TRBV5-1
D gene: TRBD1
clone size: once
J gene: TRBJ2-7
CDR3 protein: CASSLETGGTYEQYF
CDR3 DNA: TGCGCCAGCAGCTTGGAGACAGGGGGGACCTACGAGCAGTACTTC

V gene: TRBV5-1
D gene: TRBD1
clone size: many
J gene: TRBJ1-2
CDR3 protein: CASSPDLDRVAYGYTF
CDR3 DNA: TGCGCCAGCAGCCCCGACCTGGACAGGGTAGCCTATGGCTACACCTTC

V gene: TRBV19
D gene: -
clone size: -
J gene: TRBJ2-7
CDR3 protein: CASSTTVSSYEQYF
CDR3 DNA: TGTGCCAGTAGTACGACTGTTAGCTCCTACGAGCAGTACTTC

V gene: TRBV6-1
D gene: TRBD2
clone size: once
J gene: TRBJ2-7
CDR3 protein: CASSATGTSQSYEQYF
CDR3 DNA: TGTGCCAGCAGTGCTACAGGGACTAGCCAATCCTACGAGCAGTACTTC

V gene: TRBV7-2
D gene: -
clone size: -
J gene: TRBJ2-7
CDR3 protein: CASSDASTYEQYF
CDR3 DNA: TGTGCCAGCAGCGATGCTAGTACCTACGAGCAGTACTTC

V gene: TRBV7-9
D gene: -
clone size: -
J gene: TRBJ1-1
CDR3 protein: CASSPLGTEAFF
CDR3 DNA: TGTGCCAGCAGCCCCCTTGGGACAGAAGCTTTCTTT

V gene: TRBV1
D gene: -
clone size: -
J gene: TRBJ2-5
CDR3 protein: CTSSHQARRTQYF
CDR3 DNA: TGCACCAGCAGCCACCAGGCCCGGCGGACCCAGTACTTC

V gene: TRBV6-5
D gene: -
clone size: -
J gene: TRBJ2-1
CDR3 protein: CASRAQGYDYNEQFF
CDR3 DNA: TGTGCCAGCAGGGCTCAGGGGTACGACTACAATGAGCAGTTCTTC

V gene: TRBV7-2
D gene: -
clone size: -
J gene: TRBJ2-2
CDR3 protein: CASSLNLGTIGTGELFF
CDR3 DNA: TGTGCCAGCAGCTTAAACCTCGGGACAATTGGCACCGGGGAGCTGTTTTTT

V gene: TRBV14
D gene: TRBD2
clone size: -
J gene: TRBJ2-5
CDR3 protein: CASSRSGSVETQYF
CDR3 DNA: TGTGCCAGCAGCCGCAGCGGGAGCGTGGAGACCCAGTACTTC

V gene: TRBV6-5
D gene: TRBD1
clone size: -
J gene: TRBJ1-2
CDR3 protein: CASSGPGQGGYGYTF
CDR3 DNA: TGTGCCAGCAGTGGCCCGGGACAGGGAGGGTATGGCTACACCTTC

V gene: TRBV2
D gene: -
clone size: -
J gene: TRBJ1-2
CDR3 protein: CASIPYTAIDGYTF
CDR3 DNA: TGTGCCAGCATCCCTTATACAGCAATAGATGGCTACACCTTC

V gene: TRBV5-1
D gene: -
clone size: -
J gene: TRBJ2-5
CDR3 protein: CATSSGASQETQYF
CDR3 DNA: TGCGCCACCTCCTCGGGAGCCTCCCAAGAGACCCAGTACTTC

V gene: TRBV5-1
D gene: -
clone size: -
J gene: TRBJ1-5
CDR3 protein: CASSLGAGDQPQHF
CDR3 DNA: TGCGCCAGCAGCTTGGGGGCCGGGGATCAGCCCCAGCATTTT

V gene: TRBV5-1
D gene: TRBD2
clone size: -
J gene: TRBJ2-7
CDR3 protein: CASSLDSGGVYEQYF
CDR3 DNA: TGCGCCAGCAGCTTGGATAGCGGGGGGGTCTACGAGCAGTACTTC

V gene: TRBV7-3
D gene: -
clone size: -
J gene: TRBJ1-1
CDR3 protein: CASSPQQGEAFF
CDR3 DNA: TGTGCCAGCAGCCCACAACAGGGAGAAGCTTTCTTT